These 4 T cell receptor beta chains share one sample of origin, sequenced in a study of blood T cell repertoires in COVID-19. Repertoires were generated with immunoSEQ multiplex PCR, while TCRdb's copy carries only in-frame clones and drops some. Among around 91,000 clones listed, more than 65% were seen once. The sample was peripheral blood. These receptors were taken from a woman of 80 years or more with active or convalescent COVID-19.

The gene calls are TRBV2 and TRBJ1-1, with D hard to call. CDR1 and CDR2 (germline): SNHLY, FYNNEI. CDR3 length: 12 residues. Trimming removed 7 bases at V and 10 bases at J, with 16 bases between. The CDR3: CASIGREGRAFF. CDR3 DNA: TGTGCCAGCATCGGAAGGGAGGGCCGAGCTTTCTTT.

CDR3 in amino acids: CASSLAQQGGYGGYTF. CDR3 DNA sequence: TGTGCCAGCAGCTTGGCCCAACAAGGGGGCTATGGTGGCTACACCTTC. The gene calls are TRBV5-4 and TRBJ1-2, with 7 nucleotides matching TRBD1. V dropped 0 bases and J dropped 7; count of bases not matched to a gene: 12. CDR1 is SGHNT and CDR2 is YYREEE in the germline V gene (reference sequence). CDR3 length equals 16 residues.

The chain recombines TRBV6-6 with TRBJ1-5; TRBD1 might be the D (6 bases). V lost 6 bases and J 7 bases, leaving 16 bases between the germline ends. The CDR3 is made up of 14 amino acids. Germline CDR1 is MNHNY and CDR2 is SVGAGI (reference sequence). This CDR3 reads CASSSTGIQQPQHF. CDR3 bases: TGTGCCAGCAGCTCGACAGGAATCCAGCAGCCCCAGCATTTT.

The J gene is TRBJ2-1, the V gene TRBV28; 8 bases match TRBD2. Unmatched junction bases numbered 9, after V lost 7 bases and J lost 7 bases. This CDR3 comprises 14 residues. Germline CDR1 and CDR2: MDHEN and SYDVKM. The CDR3 loop reads CASKGTSLLNEQFF. For the CDR3, the DNA is TGTGCCAGCAAGGGGACTAGTCTTTTGAATGAGCAGTTCTTC.